The present T cell receptor beta chain was sequenced within a study of radiation and T cells in renal cell carcinoma. Only in-frame clones appear in the TCRdb table, and some are missing; sequencing was by immunoSEQ multiplex PCR. The sample contains fewer than 55,000 clones, 80% of which appear only once. CDR1 is SGDLS and CDR2 is YYNGEE in the germline V gene. Trimming cost V 3 bases and J 5 bases; bases outside gene matches: 7. The CDR3 is 14 amino acids. The time point: blood 2 weeks post-SBRT. Treatment given: 15 Gy SBRT to primary tumor, nephrectomy 4 weeks later. Sample: blood, taken from a patient whose treatment included radiotherapy and nephrectomy. The receptor was isolated from a woman in her 70s with renal cell carcinoma. The chain employs TRBV9 and TRBJ1-1, with 7 nucleotides matching TRBD1. This CDR3 reads CASSGQGVGTEAFF. The CDR3 DNA follows: TGTGCCAGCAGCGGACAGGGAGTAGGGACTGAAGCTTTCTTT. Variable domain in full (rest from reference TRBV9 and TRBJ1-1): DSGVTQTPKHLITATGQRVTLRCSPRSGDLSVYWYQQSLDQGLQFLIQYYNGEERAKGNILERFSAQQFPDLHSELNLSSLELGDSALYFCASSGQGVGTEAFFGQGTRLTVV.